What follows are 22 T cell receptor beta chains derived from one specimen sequenced in a study of shared clonotypes between healthy human individuals. Generated by immunoSEQ multiplex PCR, the TCRdb table keeps only in-frame clones and is missing some. This table has 2,100,000 or so clones, approximately 94% appearing once. Input material: naive CD4+ T cells sorted from blood. The subset denotes: CD45RA+ positively selected. Every receptor here comes from a man between 18 and 29 years old in good health.

The chain has TRBV9 and TRBJ2-2, with a weak D call TRBD2 (7 bases). This CDR3 contains 15 residues. In germline, CDR1 is SGDLS, CDR2 YYNGEE. The germline V and J ends were trimmed by 3 bases and 7 bases, with 16 bases remaining between them. CDR3 sequence: CASSGPAGEGGELFF. CDR3 coding DNA: TGTGCCAGCAGCGGCCCGGCAGGGGAGGGCGGGGAGCTGTTTTTT. Variable domain in full (rest from reference TRBV9 and TRBJ2-2): DSGVTQTPKHLITATGQRVTLRCSPRSGDLSVYWYQQSLDQGLQFLIQYYNGEERAKGNILERFSAQQFPDLHSELNLSSLELGDSALYFCASSGPAGEGGELFFGEGSRLTVL.

The CDR3 sequence: CASSSPGQGPKLFF. The DNA for the CDR3 is TGTGCCAGCAGTTCACCCGGACAGGGCCCAAAACTGTTTTTT. This chain connects TRBV28 to TRBJ1-4; 8 nucleotides line up with TRBD1. The germline V gene has CDR1 MDHEN and CDR2 SYDVKM. Trimming removed 4 bases from V and 10 bases from J; junction bases left unmatched: 8. The CDR3 extends over 14 amino acids.

This chain links TRBV7-2 with TRBJ1-6, with 9 bases fitting TRBD1. Per the germline V gene, CDR1 is SGHTA and CDR2 is FQGNSA. J was trimmed by 0 bases and V by 5 bases; bases with no gene match: 5. The CDR3 is 17 amino acids. CDR3 sequence: CASSRTGANSYNSPLHF. The CDR3 DNA follows: TGTGCCAGCAGCCGGACAGGGGCCAACTCCTATAATTCACCCCTCCACTTT. The full variable domain, with the rest looked up from reference TRBV7-2 and TRBJ1-6, is GAGVSQSPSNKVTEKGKDVELRCDPISGHTALYWYRQSLGQGLEFLIYFQGNSAPDKSGLPSDRFSAERTGGSVSTLTIQRTQQEDSAVYLCASSRTGANSYNSPLHFGNGTRLTVT.

The rearrangement links TRBV21-1 to TRBJ2-5; the D call in the table, TRBD1, was not verified against the DNA. TRBV21-1 is a pseudogene locus. The CDR3 has 17 residues. CDR3 in amino acids: CASSRGPRQGRQETQYF. The CDR3 nucleotides read TGTGCCAGCAGCAGAGGCCCACGACAGGGACGTCAAGAGACCCAGTACTTC.

V and J are TRBV4-2 and TRBJ2-3; D is tentatively TRBD1 or TRBD2 (5 bases each). CDR3 length: 15 amino acids. Germline V gene sequence: CDR1 LGHNA, CDR2 YNFKEQ. V shed 0 bases and J shed 1 base, with 8 bases lying between them. The CDR3: CASSQEGDRTDTQYF. The CDR3, as DNA: TGTGCCAGCAGCCAAGAAGGGGACCGCACAGATACGCAGTATTTT.

This clone was seen only once. The chain couples TRBV27 to TRBJ2-5; D is possibly TRBD1 (6 bases). Germline loops: CDR1 MNHEY, CDR2 SMNVEV (reference sequence). Trimming shortened V by 3 bases and J by 2 bases, and 13 bases separated the two germline ends. The CDR3 contains 15 residues. The CDR3 protein is CASSLDSAGQETQYF. The CDR3 nucleotides read TGTGCCAGCAGTTTGGACAGTGCCGGGCAAGAGACCCAGTACTTC.

The genes are TRBV2 and TRBJ2-4; no definite D call. Germline lookup yields CDR1 SNHLY and CDR2 FYNNEI. Deletions cut 9 bases from V and 0 bases from J, with 9 bases between. This CDR3 region has 13 residues. As DNA, the CDR3 is TGTGCCAGGAGGAATTTAGCCAAAAACATTCAGTACTTC. It is translated as CARRNLAKNIQYF. The full variable domain, rest sourced from reference TRBV2 and TRBJ2-4, is EPEVTQTPSHQVTQMGQEVILRCVPISNHLYFYWYRQILGQKVEFLVSFYNNEISEKSEIFDDQFSVERPDGSNFTLKIRSTKLEDSAMYFCARRNLAKNIQYFGAGTRLSVL.

This clone was seen once. The V call is TRBV6-1, the J call TRBJ1-4, with D maybe TRBD1 (5 bases). The CDR3 covers 15 residues. Per germline, CDR1 MNHNS and CDR2 SASEGT. The V gene lost 7 bases and the J gene lost 0 bases, with 12 bases spanning the gap. This CDR3 reads CASIRGPPTNEKLFF. The CDR3 region has the DNA TGTGCCAGCATCCGGGGACCCCCAACTAATGAAAAACTGTTTTTT.

V is TRBV14 and J is TRBJ2-2, with TRBD1 as a possible D gene (5 bases). The CDR3 totals 15 residues. The V gene's germline CDR1 is SGHDN and CDR2 FVKESK. The V end was cut by 0 bases, the J end by 6 bases, with 11 bases between. The CDR3 nucleotides read TGTGCCAGCAGCCAAGATCTTGCAGGGCCCGGGGAGCTGTTTTTT. Translating gives CASSQDLAGPGELFF.

The CDR3 protein is CASSLDLLAGWRYGYTF. CDR3 DNA sequence: TGTGCCAGCAGCTTAGACCTCTTAGCAGGGTGGAGATATGGCTACACCTTC. The chain is built from TRBV7-2 and TRBJ1-2, with D possibly being TRBD1 (5 bases). CDR1 is SGHTA, CDR2 FQGNSA, per germline. Trimming shortened V by 1 base and J by 5 bases, and 20 bases separated the two germline ends. The CDR3 is 17 residues long.

The chain carries TRBV6-1 and TRBJ1-2, with TRBD1 identical over 7 bases. The trim removed 3 bases at V and 7 bases at J, leaving 5 bases unmatched. Germline CDR1 reads MNHNS; CDR2 reads SASEGT. The length of the CDR3 is 13 residues. The CDR3 sequence: CASSDGAGGGYTF. Here the CDR3 DNA reads TGTGCCAGCAGTGATGGGGCAGGGGGTGGCTACACCTTC.

The rearrangement joins TRBV2 to TRBJ2-7; D unresolved. The ends were cut back, 1 base at V and 3 bases at J, with 10 bases in the middle. The CDR3 loop spans 14 amino acids. Germline V gene lookup returns CDR1 SNHLY and CDR2 FYNNEI. The CDR3 DNA sequence: TGTGCCAGCAGTGAAGACAGCGTAGACTACGAGCAGTACTTC. Residues: CASSEDSVDYEQYF. The entire variable domain, with the rest obtained from reference TRBV2 and TRBJ2-7, is as follows: EPEVTQTPSHQVTQMGQEVILRCVPISNHLYFYWYRQILGQKVEFLVSFYNNEISEKSEIFDDQFSVERPDGSNFTLKIRSTKLEDSAMYFCASSEDSVDYEQYFGPGTRLTVT.

The chain couples TRBV2 to TRBJ2-5; D may be TRBD1 (6 bases). CDR1 and CDR2 from the germline V gene are SNHLY and FYNNEI. Trimming took off 11 bases at V and 2 bases at J, with 15 bases between the two ends. The CDR3 consists of 13 residues. This chain's CDR3 is CASRGWEQETQYF. The CDR3 nucleotides are TGTGCCTCAAGGGGGTGGGAGCAAGAGACCCAGTACTTC.

This clone turned up a few times. The chain uses TRBV5-1 and TRBJ1-5; D is unresolved. V gave up 0 bases and J gave up 9 bases, with 4 bases separating them. The CDR3 loop spans 11 amino acids. The germline V gene has CDR1 SGHRS and CDR2 YFSETQ. The DNA of the CDR3 is TGCGCCAGCAGCTTGGTGCTGCCCCAGCATTTT. Residues: CASSLVLPQHF.

This chain uses TRBV2 with TRBJ2-5, with 10 bases fitting TRBD2. Trimming at V came to 6 bases and at J to 6 bases, leaving 10 bases not matched to a gene. The germline V gene has CDR1 SNHLY and CDR2 FYNNEI. This CDR3 spans 15 amino acids. Here the CDR3 reads CASSHPSGSGQTQYF. CDR3 in DNA: TGTGCCAGCAGCCACCCTAGCGGGAGCGGCCAGACCCAGTACTTC.

The chain uses TRBV6-6 and TRBJ1-2, with TRBD1 identical over 9 bases. CDR3 length equals 13 residues. V trimming: 2 bases; J trimming: 8 bases; junction bases outside the gene matches: 3. CDR1 MNHNY and CDR2 SVGAGI come from the germline V gene (reference sequence). CDR3 residues: CASSYDRGAGYTF. The DNA of the CDR3 is TGTGCCAGCAGTTACGACAGGGGGGCCGGCTACACCTTC.

The chain recombines TRBV4-1 with TRBJ1-2, with D hard to call. CDR1 is MGHRA, CDR2 YSYEKL, per germline. V was cut by 4 bases and J by 3 bases, with 15 bases left in between. The CDR3 sequence is 15 residues long. DNA for the CDR3: TGCGCCAGCAGCCTCTCGGCCGCAGGCTACTATGGCTACACCTTC. This sequence encodes CASSLSAAGYYGYTF.

This clone has a single count. This CDR3 is also generated by other DNA sequences in the sample. V is TRBV28 and J is TRBJ2-4, with unresolved D. V dropped 2 bases and J dropped 0 bases, with 5 bases sitting between them. Germline V lookup: CDR1 MDHEN, CDR2 SYDVKM. CDR3 length equals 14 residues. CDR3: CASSLGLAKNIQYF. CDR3 coding DNA: TGTGCCAGCAGTTTAGGCCTAGCCAAAAACATTCAGTACTTC.

This clone was observed a single time. V and J are TRBV2 and TRBJ1-2; D unresolved. Germline V gives CDR1 SNHLY, CDR2 FYNNEI. The CDR3 spans 13 residues. Between the trimmed V and J ends, which lost 0 bases and 4 bases, there was a span of 6 bases. Written as DNA, the CDR3 is TGTGCCAGCAGTGAAGCACCTCCCTATGGCTACACCTTC. As protein: CASSEAPPYGYTF.

The chain couples TRBV6-5 to TRBJ2-7; TRBD1 matches 10 bases. V shed 2 bases, J shed 5 bases, and the junction held 6 bases outside the gene matches. Germline loops: CDR1 MNHEY, CDR2 SVGAGI. The CDR3 spans 15 residues. CDR3 bases: TGTGCCAGCAGTTACGGGGGACAGGGGCCGGACGAGCAGTACTTC. The encoded protein is CASSYGGQGPDEQYF.

The V gene is TRBV5-4, the J gene TRBJ2-6; D not certain. V was clipped by 5 bases and J by 2 bases, with 11 bases between them. Germline V lookup: CDR1 SGHNT, CDR2 YYREEE (reference sequence). The CDR3 length is 15 residues. The CDR3 DNA is TGTGCCAGCAGTTTAGATTGGGCTGGGGCCAACGTCCTGACTTTC. Translation: CASSLDWAGANVLTF.

J is TRBJ1-5 and V is TRBV28; 8 bases map to TRBD1. V shed 6 bases and J 6 bases; nucleotides not matched to a gene: 7. Per germline, CDR1 MDHEN and CDR2 SYDVKM. CDR3 length: 14 amino acids. This chain's CDR3 is CASSGQGAPQPQHF. CDR3 nucleotide sequence: TGTGCCAGCAGCGGACAGGGTGCCCCTCAGCCCCAGCATTTT.